This TCR beta chain was profiled in a study of blood T cell repertoires in COVID-19. In the study overall: Specimens from acute and convalescent COVID-19 originated in the United States, Italy and Spain. T cells, B-cell-depleted T cells, or PBMCs supplied cDNA or gDNA.

Seattle patient enrollment occurred during active infection, with longitudinal follow-up thereafter. Per the original data handling: Amplification from reference gene primers served as the basis for estimated nucleated cell counts. Clones were read by immunoSEQ multiplex PCR, and TCRdb kept only the in-frame ones, dropping some. V and J calls and clone size are those listed in that table; D and trimming were worked out from the DNA. The sample records roughly 290,000 clones, 70% to 85% being singletons. In germline, CDR1 is SGHTA, CDR2 FQGNSA. The CDR3 extends over 12 amino acids. V dropped 6 bases and J dropped 7 bases, with 13 bases sitting between them.

Input material: peripheral blood. The chain combines TRBV7-2 with TRBJ2-7; the D gene is possibly TRBD2 (5 bases). The receptor was derived from a human donor with COVID-19, enrolled during active disease. The donor label of this sample is uncertain. DNA for the CDR3: TGTGCCAGCAGTACCGGGGTCTGGGAGCAGTACTTC. Its protein product is CASSTGVWEQYF.